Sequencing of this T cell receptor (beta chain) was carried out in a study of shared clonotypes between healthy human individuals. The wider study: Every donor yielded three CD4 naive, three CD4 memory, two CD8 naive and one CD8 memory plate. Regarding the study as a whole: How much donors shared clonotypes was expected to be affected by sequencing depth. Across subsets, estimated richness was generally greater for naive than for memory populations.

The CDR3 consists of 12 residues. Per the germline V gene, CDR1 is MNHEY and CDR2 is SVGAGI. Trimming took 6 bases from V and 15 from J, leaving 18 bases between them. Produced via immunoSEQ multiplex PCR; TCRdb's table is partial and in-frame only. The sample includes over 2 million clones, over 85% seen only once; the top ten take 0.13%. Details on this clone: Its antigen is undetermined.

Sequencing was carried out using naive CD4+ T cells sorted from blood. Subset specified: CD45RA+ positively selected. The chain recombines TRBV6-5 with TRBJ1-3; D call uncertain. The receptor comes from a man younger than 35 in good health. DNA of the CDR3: TGTGCCAGCAGCTTCGACGGTCTGTACGAATATTTT. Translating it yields CASSFDGLYEYF.